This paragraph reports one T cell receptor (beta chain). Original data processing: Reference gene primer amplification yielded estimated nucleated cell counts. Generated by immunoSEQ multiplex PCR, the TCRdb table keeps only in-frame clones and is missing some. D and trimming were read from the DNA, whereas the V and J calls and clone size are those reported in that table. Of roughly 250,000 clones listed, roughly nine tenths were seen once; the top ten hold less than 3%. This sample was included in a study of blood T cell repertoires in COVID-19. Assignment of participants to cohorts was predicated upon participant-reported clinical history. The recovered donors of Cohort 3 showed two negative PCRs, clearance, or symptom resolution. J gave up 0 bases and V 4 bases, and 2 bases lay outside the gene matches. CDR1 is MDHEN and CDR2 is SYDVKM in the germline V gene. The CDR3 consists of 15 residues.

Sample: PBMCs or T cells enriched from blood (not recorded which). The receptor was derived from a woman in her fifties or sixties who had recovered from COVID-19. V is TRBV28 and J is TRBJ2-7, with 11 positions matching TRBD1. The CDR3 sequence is CASSWGTGGSYEQYF. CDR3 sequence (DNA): TGTGCCAGCAGTTGGGGGACAGGGGGCTCCTACGAGCAGTACTTC.